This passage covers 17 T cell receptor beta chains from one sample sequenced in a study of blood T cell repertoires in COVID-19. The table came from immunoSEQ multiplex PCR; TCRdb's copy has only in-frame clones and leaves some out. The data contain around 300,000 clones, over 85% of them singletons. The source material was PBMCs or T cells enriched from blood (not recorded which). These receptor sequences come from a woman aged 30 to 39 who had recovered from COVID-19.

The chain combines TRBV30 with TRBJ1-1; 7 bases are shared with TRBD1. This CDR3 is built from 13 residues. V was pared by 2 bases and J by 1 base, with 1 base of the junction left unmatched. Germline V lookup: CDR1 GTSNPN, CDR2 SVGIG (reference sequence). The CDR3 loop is CAWSRTGNTEAFF. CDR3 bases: TGTGCCTGGAGTAGGACAGGGAACACTGAAGCTTTCTTT.

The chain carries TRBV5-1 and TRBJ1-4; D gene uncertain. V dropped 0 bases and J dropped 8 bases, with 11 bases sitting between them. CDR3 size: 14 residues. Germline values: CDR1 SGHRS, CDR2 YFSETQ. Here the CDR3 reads CASSLDGGREKLFF. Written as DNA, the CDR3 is TGCGCCAGCAGCTTGGATGGAGGGAGGGAAAAACTGTTTTTT.

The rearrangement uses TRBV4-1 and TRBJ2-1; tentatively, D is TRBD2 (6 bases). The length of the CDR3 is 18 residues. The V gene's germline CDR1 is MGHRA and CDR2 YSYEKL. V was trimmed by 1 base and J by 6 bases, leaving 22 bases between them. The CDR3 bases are TGCGCCAGCAGCCAAGGGGGTCGGCGGGAAGGGGTGGTCAATGAGCAGTTCTTC. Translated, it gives CASSQGGRREGVVNEQFF.

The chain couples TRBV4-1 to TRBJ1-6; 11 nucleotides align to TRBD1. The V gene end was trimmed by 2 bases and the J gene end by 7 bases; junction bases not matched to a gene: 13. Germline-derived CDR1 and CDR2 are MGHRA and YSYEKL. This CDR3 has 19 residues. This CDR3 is CASSQPLTGTGGVNSPLHF. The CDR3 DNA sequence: TGCGCCAGCAGCCAACCCTTAACCGGGACAGGGGGTGTAAATTCACCCCTCCACTTT.

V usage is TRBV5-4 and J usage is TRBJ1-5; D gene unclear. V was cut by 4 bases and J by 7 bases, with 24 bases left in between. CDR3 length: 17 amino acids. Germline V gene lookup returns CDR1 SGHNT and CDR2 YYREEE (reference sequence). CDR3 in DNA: TGTGCCAGCAGCCCCCAGAGGCCGGTTAAATGTAGGCAGCCCCAGCATTTT. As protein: CASSPQRPVKCRQPQHF.

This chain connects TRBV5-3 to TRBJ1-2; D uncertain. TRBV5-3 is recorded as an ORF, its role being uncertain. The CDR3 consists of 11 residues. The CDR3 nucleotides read TGTGACTACCCGGGGATCTATGGCTACACCTTC. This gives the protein CDYPGIYGYTF.

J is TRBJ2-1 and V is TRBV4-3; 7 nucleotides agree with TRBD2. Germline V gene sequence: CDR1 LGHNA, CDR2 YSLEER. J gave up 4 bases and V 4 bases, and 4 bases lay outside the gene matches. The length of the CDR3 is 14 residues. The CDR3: CASSLGLPYNEQFF. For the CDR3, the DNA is TGCGCCAGCAGCCTGGGACTACCATACAATGAGCAGTTCTTC.

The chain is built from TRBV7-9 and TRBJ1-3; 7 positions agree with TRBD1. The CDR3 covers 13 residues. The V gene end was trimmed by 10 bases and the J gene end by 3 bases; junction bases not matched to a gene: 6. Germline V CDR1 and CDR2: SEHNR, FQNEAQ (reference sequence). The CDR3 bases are TGTGCCACCAGACAGGGCGTTGGAAACACCATATATTTT. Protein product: CATRQGVGNTIYF.

The CDR3: CASSLSDRAWDTQYF. CDR3 nucleotides: TGTGCCAGCAGTTTATCCGACAGGGCCTGGGATACGCAGTATTTT. The chain couples TRBV28 to TRBJ2-3; 7 nucleotides align to TRBD1. V trimming: 1 base; J trimming: 6 bases; junction bases outside the gene matches: 7. Germline V CDR1 and CDR2: MDHEN, SYDVKM. The length of the CDR3 is 15 residues.

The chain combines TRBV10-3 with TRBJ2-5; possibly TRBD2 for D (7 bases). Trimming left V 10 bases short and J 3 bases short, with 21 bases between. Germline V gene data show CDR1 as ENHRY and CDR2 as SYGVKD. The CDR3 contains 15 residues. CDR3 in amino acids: CATTRWGGAKETQYF. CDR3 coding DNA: TGTGCCACCACGAGATGGGGGGGGGCGAAAGAGACCCAGTACTTC.

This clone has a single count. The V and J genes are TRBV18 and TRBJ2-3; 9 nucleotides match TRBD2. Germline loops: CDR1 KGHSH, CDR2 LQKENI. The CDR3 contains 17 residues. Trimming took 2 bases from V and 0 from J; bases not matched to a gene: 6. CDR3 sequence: CASSPSRLAGSTDTQYF. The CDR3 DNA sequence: TGTGCCAGCTCACCATCTCGGCTAGCGGGGAGCACAGATACGCAGTATTTT.

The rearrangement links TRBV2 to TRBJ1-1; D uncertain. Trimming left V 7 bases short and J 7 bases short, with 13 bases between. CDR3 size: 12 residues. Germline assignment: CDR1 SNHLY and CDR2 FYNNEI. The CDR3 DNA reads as TGTGCCAGCACCGAGGGAGGGTATGAAGCTTTCTTT. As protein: CASTEGGYEAFF.

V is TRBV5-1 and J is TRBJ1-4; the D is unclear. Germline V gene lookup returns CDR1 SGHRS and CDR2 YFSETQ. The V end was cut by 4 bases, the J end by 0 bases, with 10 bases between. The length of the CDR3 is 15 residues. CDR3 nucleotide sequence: TGCGCCAGCAGCGCCGGAGGGACAACTAATGAAAAACTGTTTTTT. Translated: CASSAGGTTNEKLFF. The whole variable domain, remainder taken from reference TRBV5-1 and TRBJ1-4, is KAGVTQTPRYLIKTRGQQVTLSCSPISGHRSVSWYQQTPGQGLQFLFEYFSETQRNKGNFPGRFSGRQFSNSRSEMNVSTLELGDSALYLCASSAGGTTNEKLFFGSGTQLSVL.

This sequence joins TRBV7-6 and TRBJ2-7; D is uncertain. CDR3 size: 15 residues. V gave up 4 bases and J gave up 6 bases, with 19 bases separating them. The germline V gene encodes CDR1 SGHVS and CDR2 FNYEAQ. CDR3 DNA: TGTGCCAGCAGCTCATTCCTAGAGACCTCTGGCGAGCAGTACTTC. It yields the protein CASSSFLETSGEQYF.

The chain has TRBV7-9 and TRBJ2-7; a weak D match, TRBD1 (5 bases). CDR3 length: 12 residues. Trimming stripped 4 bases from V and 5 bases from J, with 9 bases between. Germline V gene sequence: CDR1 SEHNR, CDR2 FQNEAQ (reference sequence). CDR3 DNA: TGTGCCAGCAGCTGGCTAGGGGACGAGCAGTACTTC. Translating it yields CASSWLGDEQYF.

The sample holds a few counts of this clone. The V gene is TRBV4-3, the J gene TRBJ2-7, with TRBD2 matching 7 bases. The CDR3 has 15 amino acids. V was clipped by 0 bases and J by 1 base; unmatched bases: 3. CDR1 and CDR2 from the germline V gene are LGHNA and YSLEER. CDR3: CASSQDYGRSYEQYF. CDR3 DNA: TGCGCCAGCAGCCAAGATTACGGGAGGTCCTACGAGCAGTACTTC.

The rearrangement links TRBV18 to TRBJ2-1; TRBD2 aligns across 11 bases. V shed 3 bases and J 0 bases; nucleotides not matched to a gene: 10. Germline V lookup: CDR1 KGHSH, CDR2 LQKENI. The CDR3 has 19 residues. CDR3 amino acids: CASSPPGLAAASSYNEQFF. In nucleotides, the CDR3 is TGTGCCAGCTCACCCCCGGGACTAGCGGCCGCGAGCTCCTACAATGAGCAGTTCTTC.